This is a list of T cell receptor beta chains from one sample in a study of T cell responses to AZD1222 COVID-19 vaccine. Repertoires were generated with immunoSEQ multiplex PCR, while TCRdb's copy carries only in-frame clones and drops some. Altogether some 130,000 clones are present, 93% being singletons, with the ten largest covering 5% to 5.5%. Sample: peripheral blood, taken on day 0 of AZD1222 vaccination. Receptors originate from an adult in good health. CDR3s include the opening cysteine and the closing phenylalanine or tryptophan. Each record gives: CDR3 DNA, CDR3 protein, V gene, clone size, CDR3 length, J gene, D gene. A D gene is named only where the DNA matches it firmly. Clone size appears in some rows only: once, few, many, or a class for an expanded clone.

TGTGCCAGCAGTTTTGGGTTTAGTCAAGAGACCCAGTACTTC CASSFGFSQETQYF TRBV27 . 14 TRBJ2-5 .
TGTGCCAGCAGTTTATCAAGTTCCCGACAGCACAATCAGCCCCAGCATTTT CASSLSSSRQHNQPQHF TRBV27 . 17 TRBJ1-5 .
TGTGCCAGCAGTTCTAGGGCCACAGATACGCAGTATTTT CASSSRATDTQYF TRBV27 once 13 TRBJ2-3 .
TGCGCCAGCAGCCGGGGTCAGTACAATGAGCAGTTCTTC CASSRGQYNEQFF TRBV4-1 . 13 TRBJ2-1 .
TGCGCCAGCAGCCCCACTAAGAACACTGAAGCTTTCTTT CASSPTKNTEAFF TRBV4-1 . 13 TRBJ1-1 .
TGTGCCAGCAGGTCCTACGGTGGAAACACCATATATTTT CASRSYGGNTIYF TRBV27 . 13 TRBJ1-3 .
TGTGCCAGCAGCCCCCGGCTAGCGGGAGTTGGGTCCTACGAGCAGTACTTC CASSPRLAGVGSYEQYF TRBV7-2 . 17 TRBJ2-7 TRBD2
TGTGCCAGCAGTTTGTTCGGGACAGGGATTCTGCCCTACGAGCAGTACTTC CASSLFGTGILPYEQYF TRBV28 once 17 TRBJ2-7 TRBD1
TGTGCCAGCAGCTTAGTAGGGGGGTCCTACGAGCAGTACTTC CASSLVGGSYEQYF TRBV7-9 few 14 TRBJ2-7 .
TGTGCCAGCAGCGGGAGGACTAGGGAGCAGTTCTTC CASSGRTREQFF TRBV21-1 once 12 TRBJ2-1 .
TGTGCCAGCAGCGCAAATATCTACAATGAGCAGTTCTTC CASSANIYNEQFF TRBV9 few 13 TRBJ2-1 .
TGCAGTGCTAGTCCAGGGTGGGGCCATAGCAATCAGCCCCAGCATTTT CSASPGWGHSNQPQHF TRBV20-1 . 16 TRBJ1-5 .
TGTGCCAGCAGCTCCAAGACTTTCTTTGCGAACACTGAAGCTTTCTTT CASSSKTFFANTEAFF TRBV5-4 . 16 TRBJ1-1 .
TGTGCCAGCAGCCAGGGAGCCTATGGCTACACCTTC CASSQGAYGYTF TRBV3-1/TRBV3-2 . 12 TRBJ1-2 .
TGTGCCAGCAGCCCCACGGGGAGGACCTACAATGAGCAGTTCTTC CASSPTGRTYNEQFF TRBV5-6 . 15 TRBJ2-1 .
TGTGCCAGCAGCTATATGCACGAGCAGTACTTC CASSYMHEQYF TRBV5-4 . 11 TRBJ2-7 .
TGTGCCAGCACCTTTCAGGGCGGGGGCTTAAAAGGCTACACCTTC CASTFQGGGLKGYTF TRBV27 . 15 TRBJ1-2 .
TGTGCCAGCAGCTTTGAGGGTTTGATCACTGAAGCTTTCTTT CASSFEGLITEAFF TRBV7-9 . 14 TRBJ1-1 .
TGCGCCAGCAGTGAGTCGCGCCCCGACTCCTACGAGCAGTACTTC CASSESRPDSYEQYF TRBV10-1 . 15 TRBJ2-7 .
TGTGCCAGCAGTGTACAGGTCTGGGGCTACACCTTC CASSVQVWGYTF TRBV28 . 12 TRBJ1-2 .
TGTGCCATCAGTGAGTCGAGGGGGGGACGGAACACTGAAGCTTTCTTT CAISESRGGRNTEAFF TRBV10-3 . 16 TRBJ1-1 .
TGTGCCAGCAGTGAATGGACGGGACCCGACTACGAGCAGTACTTC CASSEWTGPDYEQYF TRBV6-1 . 15 TRBJ2-7 .
TGTGCCAGTAGTATGACAGGGGATAGGAACACTGAAGCTTTCTTT CASSMTGDRNTEAFF TRBV19 . 15 TRBJ1-1 TRBD1
TGTGCCAGCAGCTTATCAATGAACACTGAAGCTTTCTTT CASSLSMNTEAFF TRBV7-2 . 13 TRBJ1-1 .
TGTGCCACCAGCGTTAGCGACGGACAGGGGCCTATGGGAGATGAAAAACTGTTTTTT CATSVSDGQGPMGDEKLFF TRBV15 . 19 TRBJ1-4 TRBD1
TGTGCCAGCAGCGTATCCGACAATTCCGGCGAGCAGTACTTC CASSVSDNSGEQYF TRBV9 . 14 TRBJ2-7 .
TGTGCCAGCAGTTTAGTGTGGACAGGGGGCTTAACCTACGAGCAGTACTTC CASSLVWTGGLTYEQYF TRBV27 . 17 TRBJ2-7 TRBD1
TGTGCCAGCAGTTGGGACCAGGGGCAAGAGACCCAGTACTTC CASSWDQGQETQYF TRBV6-6 . 14 TRBJ2-5 .
TGCAGCGTTGAAGTTCCTAGCGGGGGGTCTGGGCTACCTGAGCAGTTCTTC CSVEVPSGGSGLPEQFF TRBV29-1 . 17 TRBJ2-1 TRBD2
TGTGCCAGCAGGCCAACCGGGACCTCCTACGAGCAGTACTTC CASRPTGTSYEQYF TRBV7-2 . 14 TRBJ2-7 .
TGTGCCAGCTCACCACCGGCAGGGGGGTCAACCGGGGAGCTGTTTTTT CASSPPAGGSTGELFF TRBV18 . 16 TRBJ2-2 .
TGTGCCAGCAGCGCTCTAGCGGCCTCCTACAATGAGCAGTTCTTC CASSALAASYNEQFF TRBV9 . 15 TRBJ2-1 TRBD2
TGTGCCAGCAGCCAGGGGACGGCGAATGAGCAGTTCTTC CASSQGTANEQFF TRBV3-1/TRBV3-2 . 13 TRBJ2-1 .
TGTGCCAGTAGTATAGGAGGCCTAGCGACGCTTGAAGCTTTCTTT CASSIGGLATLEAFF TRBV19 . 15 TRBJ1-1 .
TGTGCCAGCAGCTTAGTGGGGTACAACTCGCACTATGGCTACACCTTC CASSLVGYNSHYGYTF TRBV7-9 once 16 TRBJ1-2 .
TGTGCCAGCAGCCCCGGGACTACCCTCTACAATGAGCAGTTCTTC CASSPGTTLYNEQFF TRBV5-4 . 15 TRBJ2-1 TRBD2
TGTGCCTGGAGCGCCGCGGGAGGGTATGGCTACACCTTC CAWSAAGGYGYTF TRBV30 . 13 TRBJ1-2 .
TGTGCCAGCAGCTCCAACAGGGGGGTTTACACAGATACGCAGTATTTT CASSSNRGVYTDTQYF TRBV11-2 . 16 TRBJ2-3 TRBD1
TGTGCCAGCTGCCCGGGAGGGCTAGCCAAAAACATTCAGTACTTC CASCPGGLAKNIQYF TRBV6-4 . 15 TRBJ2-4 TRBD2
TGCAGCGGAATACAGGGGCGCAACACTGAAGCTTTCTTT CSGIQGRNTEAFF TRBV29-1 . 13 TRBJ1-1 TRBD1
TGTGCCTGGACCGGGACACAACAAGAGACCCAGTACTTC CAWTGTQQETQYF TRBV30 . 13 TRBJ2-5 .
TGTGCCAGCAGCCAAGAAAAGGCAGGCTACGAGCAGTACTTC CASSQEKAGYEQYF TRBV3-1/TRBV3-2 . 14 TRBJ2-7 .
TGCGCCAGCAGCCAAGAGTACGGGGCACCCCTCCACTTT CASSQEYGAPLHF TRBV4-1 . 13 TRBJ1-6 .
TGTGCCAGCAGCCAAAAGGGGGACCGCCCATTCCAAGAGACCCAGTACTTC CASSQKGDRPFQETQYF TRBV21-1 once 17 TRBJ2-5 .
TGTGCCTGGGCCGAACTCGGGGTATCCTACGAGCAGTACTTC CAWAELGVSYEQYF TRBV30 . 14 TRBJ2-7 .
TGCAGCGTTGAGGGCCAGGATAGCTCCTACAATGAGCAGTTCTTC CSVEGQDSSYNEQFF TRBV29-1 . 15 TRBJ2-1 .
TGTGCCAGCAGCTTGGTAGCTAGCGGGAGCTCCTACGAGCAGTACTTC CASSLVASGSSYEQYF TRBV5-8 . 16 TRBJ2-7 TRBD2